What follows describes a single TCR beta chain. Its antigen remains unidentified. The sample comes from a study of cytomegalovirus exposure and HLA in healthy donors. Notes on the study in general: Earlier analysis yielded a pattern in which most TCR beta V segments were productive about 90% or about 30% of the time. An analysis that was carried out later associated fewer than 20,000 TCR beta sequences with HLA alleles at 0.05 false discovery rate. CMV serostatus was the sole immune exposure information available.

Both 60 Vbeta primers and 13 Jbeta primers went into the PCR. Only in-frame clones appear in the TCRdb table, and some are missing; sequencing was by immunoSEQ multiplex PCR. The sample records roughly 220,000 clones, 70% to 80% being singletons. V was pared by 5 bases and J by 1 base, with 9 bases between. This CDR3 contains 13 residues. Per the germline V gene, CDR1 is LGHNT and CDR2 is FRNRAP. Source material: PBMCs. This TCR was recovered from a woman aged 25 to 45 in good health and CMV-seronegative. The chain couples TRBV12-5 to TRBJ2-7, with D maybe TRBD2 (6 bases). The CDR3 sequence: CASGLGTSYEQYF. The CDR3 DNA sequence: TGTGCTAGTGGTCTGGGGACTTCCTACGAGCAGTACTTC.